These 16 T cell receptor beta chains share one sample of origin, sequenced in a study of beta chain features in type 1 diabetes. Expressed TCRB transcripts were sequenced, since all the RNA that had been isolated was reverse transcribed. The table came from immunoSEQ multiplex PCR; TCRdb's copy has only in-frame clones and leaves some out. In the table there are some 220,000 clones, roughly 11% of which are singletons. The sequenced material came from central memory CD4+ T cells from blood. The receptors derive from a man aged 18 to 29 in good health.

The chain recombines TRBV29-1 with TRBJ2-3; TRBD1 matches at 7 bases. The J segment lost 3 bases and the V segment lost 4 bases, leaving 7 bases of the junction unmatched. This CDR3 has 14 amino acids. Looked up from germline, CDR1 is SQVTM and CDR2 is ANQGSEA. DNA for the CDR3: TGCAGCGTTGGTTGGGGCAGGGGGACAGATACGCAGTATTTT. Translating gives CSVGWGRGTDTQYF.

The V call is TRBV20-1, the J call TRBJ2-3; D is ambiguous. CDR3 size: 11 residues. V gave up 6 bases and J gave up 14 bases, with 18 bases separating them. CDR1 DFQATT and CDR2 SNEGSKA come from the germline V gene (reference sequence). The CDR3 region is CSAVSQIRRYF. CDR3 sequence (DNA): TGCAGTGCCGTATCACAGATACGCAGGTATTTT.

This clone was seen a handful of times. The genes are TRBV20-1 and TRBJ2-5; D not certain. There are 11 residues in the CDR3. Germline values: CDR1 DFQATT, CDR2 SNEGSKA (reference sequence). Trimming left V 3 bases short and J 5 bases short, with 7 bases between. The CDR3 DNA sequence: TGCAGTGCTAGGAGAGTTGAGACCCAGTACTTC. Translated, it gives CSARRVETQYF.

The chain uses TRBV16 and TRBJ2-7; possibly TRBD1 for D (5 bases). Germline-derived CDR1 and CDR2 are KGHSY and FQNENV. The CDR3 spans 12 residues. Trimming left V 6 bases short and J 6 bases short, with 12 bases between. The CDR3 DNA sequence: TGTGCCAGCAGTGGACAACTGATCGAGCAGTACTTC. It specifies CASSGQLIEQYF.

This clone was counted a few times. The chain employs TRBV6-6 and TRBJ2-3; D is unresolved. With 6 bases removed from V and 2 bases from J, the gap between germline ends came to 3 bases. Germline-derived CDR1 and CDR2 are MNHNY and SVGAGI (reference sequence). The CDR3 runs to 11 residues. CDR3 DNA: TGTGCCAGCAGAGACACAGATACGCAGTATTTT. Its protein product is CASRDTDTQYF.

The chain has TRBV10-2 and TRBJ2-5; D is undetermined. The CDR3 sequence is 12 residues long. Germline assignment: CDR1 WSHSY and CDR2 SAAADI. V gave up 3 bases and J gave up 7 bases, with 9 bases separating them. In DNA, the CDR3 is TGCGCCAGCAGTGATTCTTCTGTGACCCAGTACTTC. This translates into CASSDSSVTQYF.

The chain is built from TRBV10-3 and TRBJ2-1, with 8 bases lining up with TRBD2. Germline-derived CDR1 and CDR2 are ENHRY and SYGVKD. This CDR3 spans 16 amino acids. The V gene end was trimmed by 0 bases and the J gene end by 3 bases; junction bases not matched to a gene: 4. CDR3 protein: CAISESPGLDYNEQFF. CDR3 sequence (DNA): TGTGCCATCAGTGAGTCACCGGGACTAGACTACAATGAGCAGTTCTTC.

The sample holds a few counts of this clone. The chain uses TRBV7-3 and TRBJ2-5, with D perhaps TRBD2 (7 bases). TRBJ2-7 explains the end of the DNA better; the J call may be wrong. CDR3 length equals 13 residues. The germline gives CDR1 SGHTA, CDR2 FQGTGA. DNA for the CDR3: TGTGCCAGCAGCATACAGGGAGGGCGCGAGCAGTACTTC. As protein: CASSIQGGREQYF.

The rearrangement uses TRBV18 and TRBJ2-7; TRBD1 aligns across 8 bases. The junction had 9 bases not matched to a gene; V was cut back by 6 bases and J by 5 bases. Germline CDR1 is KGHSH and CDR2 is LQKENI. The CDR3 length is 14 residues. The CDR3 coding sequence is TGTGCCAGCTCCGAGGACAGGGCAATCCACGAGCAGTACTTC. Protein product: CASSEDRAIHEQYF.

This clone was found many times. This chain joins TRBV9 and TRBJ2-1; D perhaps matches TRBD2 (6 bases). CDR1 SGDLS and CDR2 YYNGEE come from the germline V gene. The CDR3 spans 14 residues. The V and J ends lost 2 bases and 9 bases respectively, with 15 bases between them. Here the CDR3 DNA reads TGTGCCAGCAGCGTCCTTAGCTGGGGGGTTGAGCAGTTCTTC. It encodes CASSVLSWGVEQFF.

This clone has a handful of counts. Other DNA sequences in the same sample also yield this CDR3. The chain has TRBV7-2 and TRBJ2-5, with a tentative D call TRBD2 (5 bases). From germline, CDR1 is SGHTA and CDR2 FQGNSA. The CDR3 runs to 13 residues. The germline V and J ends were trimmed by 1 base and 5 bases, with 8 bases remaining between them. CDR3 loop: CASSLGRRETQYF. The CDR3 DNA reads TGTGCCAGCAGCTTAGGACGGAGGGAGACCCAGTACTTC.

The chain carries TRBV7-9 and TRBJ1-1; 9 positions agree with TRBD1. Germline-derived CDR1 and CDR2 are SEHNR and FQNEAQ (reference sequence). This CDR3 is built from 13 residues. V lost 3 bases to trimming and J lost 8 bases; unmatched junction nucleotides: 4. The CDR3 sequence is CASSFRDRVEAFF. DNA of the CDR3: TGTGCCAGCAGCTTTCGGGACAGGGTAGAAGCTTTCTTT.

This clone was picked up a small number of times. The chain links TRBV5-1 to TRBJ2-5; 7 positions agree with TRBD2. V was pared by 2 bases and J by 4 bases, with 2 bases of the junction left unmatched. Germline CDR1 and CDR2: SGHRS and YFSETQ. This CDR3 comprises 13 residues. CDR3 nucleotides: TGCGCCAGCAGCTTTACGGGAGGAGAGACCCAGTACTTC. Translating gives CASSFTGGETQYF.

J is TRBJ2-1 and V is TRBV29-1; 16 bases are a match to TRBD2. The germline CDR1 and CDR2 sequences are SQVTM and ANQGSEA. The V segment lost 5 bases and the J segment 6 bases; nucleotides outside the gene matches: 10. The length of the CDR3 is 17 residues. The CDR3 DNA follows: TGCAGCGTTTCCGGGACTAGCGGGAGGGCCTCGGGCAATGAGCAGTTCTTC. Translated: CSVSGTSGRASGNEQFF.

This clone turned up a few times. The V and J genes are TRBV5-1 and TRBJ2-3, with 9 bases lining up with TRBD1. The V segment lost 1 base and the J segment 2 bases; nucleotides outside the gene matches: 5. Germline V gives CDR1 SGHRS, CDR2 YFSETQ. This CDR3 comprises 16 residues. For the CDR3, the DNA is TGCGCCAGCAGCTTGAAGAGGACAGGGGACACAGATACGCAGTATTTT. Residues: CASSLKRTGDTDTQYF.

The CDR3 sequence is CASSSPPRLAHTDTQYF. In DNA form, the CDR3 reads TGTGCCAGCAGCTCCCCTCCTAGACTAGCGCACACAGATACGCAGTATTTT. The rearrangement links TRBV7-2 to TRBJ2-3; 8 bases are shared with TRBD2. Unmatched junction bases numbered 11, after V lost 4 bases and J lost 2 bases. This CDR3 spans 17 amino acids. Germline V gene lookup returns CDR1 SGHTA and CDR2 FQGNSA.